This T cell receptor (beta chain) was observed in a study of neurological immune-mediated disorders. Whole-study findings and limits: The level of TCR clonal expansion was highest in patients with HTLV-1-associated myelopathy and lowest in multiple sclerosis, where it fell below the level seen in healthy controls.

Looked up from germline, CDR1 is SEHNR and CDR2 is FQNEAQ (reference sequence). Trimming removed 3 bases at V and 4 bases at J, with 7 bases between. This CDR3 contains 12 residues. This clonotype was counted a few times. The antigen remains unidentified. The cDNA was generated by 5'RACE with 10-nucleotide random UMIs. Every sequencing run produced over 160 million TCR-beta sequences, and the sequences from any one run covered 15-18 subjects. One entry per CDR3 protein results from TCRdb running MiXCR on the 5' RACE reads. The profile shows about 49,000 distinct CDR3 sequences, approximately 14% of them singletons. Noted time point: longitudinal time-point 2.

This receptor was taken from a male donor with HTLV-1-associated myelopathy (HAM/TSP). The sequencing sample was made of PBMCs. This chain connects TRBV7-9 to TRBJ2-7, with D possibly matching TRBD1 (5 bases). CDR3 region: CASSFRGYEQYF. CDR3 DNA sequence: TGTGCCAGCAGCTTTAGGGGTTACGAGCAGTACTTC.